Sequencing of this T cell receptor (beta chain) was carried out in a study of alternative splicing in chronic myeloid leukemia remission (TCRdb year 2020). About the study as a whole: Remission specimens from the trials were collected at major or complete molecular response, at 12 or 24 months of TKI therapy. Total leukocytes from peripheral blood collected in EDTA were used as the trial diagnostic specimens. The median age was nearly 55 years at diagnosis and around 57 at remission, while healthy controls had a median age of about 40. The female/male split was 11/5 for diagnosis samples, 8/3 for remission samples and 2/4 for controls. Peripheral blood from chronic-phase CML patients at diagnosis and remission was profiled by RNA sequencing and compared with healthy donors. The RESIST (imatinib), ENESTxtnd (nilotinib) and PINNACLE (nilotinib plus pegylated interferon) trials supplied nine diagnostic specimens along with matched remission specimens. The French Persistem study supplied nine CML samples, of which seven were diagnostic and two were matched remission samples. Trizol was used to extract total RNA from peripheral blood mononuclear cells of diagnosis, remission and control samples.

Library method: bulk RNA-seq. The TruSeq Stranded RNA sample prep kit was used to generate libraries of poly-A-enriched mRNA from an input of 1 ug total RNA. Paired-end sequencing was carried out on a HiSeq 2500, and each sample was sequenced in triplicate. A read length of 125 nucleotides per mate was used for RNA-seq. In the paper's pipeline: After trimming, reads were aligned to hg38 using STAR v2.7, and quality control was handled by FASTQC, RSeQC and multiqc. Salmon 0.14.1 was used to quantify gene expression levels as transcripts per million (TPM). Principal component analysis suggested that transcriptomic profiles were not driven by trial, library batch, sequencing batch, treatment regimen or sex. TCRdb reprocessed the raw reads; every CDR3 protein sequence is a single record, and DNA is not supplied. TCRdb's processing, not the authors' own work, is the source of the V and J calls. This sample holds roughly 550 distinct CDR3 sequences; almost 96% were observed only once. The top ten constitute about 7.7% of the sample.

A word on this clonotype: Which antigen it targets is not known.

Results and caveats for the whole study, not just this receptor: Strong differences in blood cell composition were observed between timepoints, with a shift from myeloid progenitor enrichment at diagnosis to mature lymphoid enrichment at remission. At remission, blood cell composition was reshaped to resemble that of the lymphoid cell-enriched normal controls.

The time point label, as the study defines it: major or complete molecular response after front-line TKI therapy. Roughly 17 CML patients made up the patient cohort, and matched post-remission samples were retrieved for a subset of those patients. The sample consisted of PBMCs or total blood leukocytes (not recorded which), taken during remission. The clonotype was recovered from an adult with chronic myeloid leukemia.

CDR3 reads: CSVEPTGPHRGYTF. The V gene is TRBV29-1 and the J gene is TRBJ1-2; the D call from TCRdb, TRBD1, cannot be confirmed without DNA. Taken from cysteine to phenylalanine, the CDR3 has 14 residues. The DNA sequence is not available. CDR1 and CDR2 are drawn from the germline V gene: SQVTM, ANQGSEA.